This T cell receptor (beta chain) came from a study of response to subunit inactivated influenza vaccine. One entry per CDR3 protein, called by TCRdb with MiXCR from the RT-PCR reads. The repertoire consists of about 830,000 distinct CDR3 sequences, with approximately 18% occurring once and the leading ten covering roughly a tenth. V was pared by 6 bases and J by 1 base, with 16 bases between. The CDR3 has 14 residues. The germline V gene has CDR1 DFQATT and CDR2 SNEGSKA (reference sequence). In the case of this clonotype: Antigen unknown.

Whole-study findings and limits: Few additional T cells are recruited per seasonal influenza vaccination, authors suggested.

This TCR was recovered from a man aged 45-60 years who received an inactivated influenza vaccine. The rearrangement joins TRBV20-1 to TRBJ2-7; D is perhaps TRBD1 (6 bases). This specimen was PBMCs from blood, taken 5 to 6 days after vaccination. CDR3 DNA sequence: TGCAGTGCCCCACAGGGAGTGGGGTCCTACGAGCAGTACTTC. This sequence encodes CSAPQGVGSYEQYF.